This T cell receptor beta chain is drawn from a study of shared clonotypes between healthy human individuals. Turning to the study itself: The cohort comprised a couple of women and a few men. Their ages spanned 18 to 49 years. Researchers assigned three CD4 naive, three CD4 memory, two CD8 naive and one CD8 memory plate to each donor.

Overall study results and limits: Naive subsets generally had larger estimated richness than memory subsets.

Turning to this clone: Antigen specificity is unknown.

TCRdb keeps only in-frame clones here, not all; method: immunoSEQ multiplex PCR. The table has 800,000 to 1,200,000 clones, roughly 74% seen once. Donors were healthy HIV-negative adults without recent acute infections or vaccinations. The CDR3 spans 15 residues. V was trimmed by 5 bases and J by 3 bases, leaving 13 bases between them. Germline loops: CDR1 LNHNV, CDR2 YYDKDF (reference sequence). The sequenced material came from memory CD4+ T cells from PBMCs. Indicated subset: CD45RA-negative fraction. The source of this sequence is a man aged 18 to 35 in good health. Some clones in this sample may be carry-over from other donors' samples. This chain connects TRBV15 to TRBJ1-4, with D perhaps matching TRBD1 (6 bases). The CDR3 coding sequence is TGTGCCACCAGCCTCCGGACAGTTCCTAATGAAAAACTGTTTTTT. This encodes CATSLRTVPNEKLFF.